The entry below describes one T cell receptor (beta chain). Germline assignment: CDR1 MNHEY and CDR2 SVGAGI. The CDR3 contains 14 residues. V shed 5 bases and J shed 3 bases, with 13 bases lying between them. Assay: immunoSEQ multiplex PCR; the TCRdb copy retains only in-frame clones and omits some. Among more than 65,000 clones listed, more than 85% were seen once. The record originates from a study of T cell changes during pregnancy in multiple sclerosis. This TCR came from a female donor with multiple sclerosis, enrolled in a pregnancy study. The sample in question was peripheral blood, obtained in the first trimester of pregnancy. V and J are TRBV6-5 and TRBJ1-1; possibly TRBD1 for D (5 bases). CDR3 region: CASSPGGSYTEAFF. CDR3 DNA: TGTGCCAGCAGTCCCGGGGGGAGTTACACTGAAGCTTTCTTT.